This paragraph covers one T cell receptor beta chain sequence. CDR1 and CDR2 from the germline V gene are SGHTA and FQGNSA. V was shortened by 5 bases and J by 7 bases, with 15 bases between the two germline ends. This CDR3 spans 13 amino acids. The sample comes from a study of blood T cell repertoires in COVID-19. Study-wide context: Samples representing acute and convalescent COVID-19 were sourced from the United States, Italy and Spain. From T cells, B-cell-depleted T cells, or PBMCs came the material, which was cDNA or gDNA.

Only in-frame clones appear in the TCRdb table, and some are missing; sequencing was by immunoSEQ multiplex PCR. This table holds around 200,000 clones, about 85% found once. Sequenced input: peripheral blood. The chain has TRBV7-2 and TRBJ2-7; the D gene is possibly TRBD2 (6 bases). This TCR came from a woman older than 75 with acute or convalescent COVID-19. CDR3 coding DNA: TGTGCCAGCAGCCCGGACGGGGGATTGGAGCAGTACTTC. Translation gives CASSPDGGLEQYF.